The source of this TCR beta chain is a study of blood T cell repertoires in COVID-19. The table came from immunoSEQ multiplex PCR; TCRdb's copy has only in-frame clones and leaves some out. Among about 220,000 clones, more than 65% were seen once, and the ten largest hold about 3%. Germline V gene sequence: CDR1 SGHTA, CDR2 FQGTGA. V shed 0 bases and J 15 bases; nucleotides not matched to a gene: 12. The CDR3 consists of 15 residues. This clonotype originated in a woman in her thirties who had recovered from COVID-19. The chain is built from TRBV7-3 and TRBJ2-1; TRBD2 agrees at 9 bases. Sequenced input: peripheral blood. CDR3 sequence: CASSLTRGRAASGFF. Here the CDR3 DNA reads TGTGCCAGCAGCTTAACCCGCGGGAGGGCTGCCAGTGGGTTCTTC.